This T cell receptor (beta chain) was sequenced during a study of shared clonotypes between healthy human individuals. Regarding the study as a whole: It was the few donors that limited the genetic and exposure-history diversity represented. As a rule, naive subsets had a larger estimated richness than memory subsets. Generation probabilities were higher for clonotypes shared across all four sorted-subset donors than for unshared ones.

Points on this clone: Antigen specificity is unknown.

The CDR3 runs 14 residues. V gave up 6 bases and J gave up 3 bases, with 15 bases separating them. Per the germline V gene, CDR1 is MNHNS and CDR2 is SASEGT. Using immunoSEQ multiplex PCR, the repertoire was profiled, and TCRdb retains in-frame clones only, with some absent. The top ten clones hold around 0.47% of a sample with about 1 million clones, 70% to 80% of them seen once. The source of this sequence is a man aged 18 to 29 in good health. Some clones in this sample may be carry-over from other donors' samples. Sequencing was carried out using memory CD4+ T cells from PBMCs. Sample subset: CD45RA-negative fraction. This chain joins TRBV6-1 and TRBJ2-7; D might be TRBD1 (6 bases). CDR3 sequence (DNA): TGTGCCAGCAGGGACAGACCGGAACTCTACGAGCAGTACTTC. It codes for CASRDRPELYEQYF.